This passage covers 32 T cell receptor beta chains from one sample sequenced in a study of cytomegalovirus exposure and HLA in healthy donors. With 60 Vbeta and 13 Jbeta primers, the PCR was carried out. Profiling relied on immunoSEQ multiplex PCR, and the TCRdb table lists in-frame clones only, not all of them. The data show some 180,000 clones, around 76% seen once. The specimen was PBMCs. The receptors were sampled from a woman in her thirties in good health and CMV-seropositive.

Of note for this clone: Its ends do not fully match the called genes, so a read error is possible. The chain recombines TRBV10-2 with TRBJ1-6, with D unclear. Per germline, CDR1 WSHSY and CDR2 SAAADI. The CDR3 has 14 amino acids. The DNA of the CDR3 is TGCGCCAGCAGTAAGTCAGTGCGGCGATCACCCCTCCACTTT. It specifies CASSKSVRRSPLHF.

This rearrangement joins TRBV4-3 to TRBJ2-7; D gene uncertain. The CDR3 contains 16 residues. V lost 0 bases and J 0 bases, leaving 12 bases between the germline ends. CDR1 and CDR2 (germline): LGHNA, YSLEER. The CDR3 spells CASSQDLEAGSYEQYF. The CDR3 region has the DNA TGCGCCAGCAGCCAAGATCTTGAGGCTGGCTCCTACGAGCAGTACTTC.

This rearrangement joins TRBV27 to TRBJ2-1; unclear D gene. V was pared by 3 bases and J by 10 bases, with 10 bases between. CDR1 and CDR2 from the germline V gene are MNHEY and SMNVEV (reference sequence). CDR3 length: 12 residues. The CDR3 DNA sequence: TGTGCCAGCAGTTTGTCCGGGTGGGAGCAGTTCTTC. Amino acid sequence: CASSLSGWEQFF.

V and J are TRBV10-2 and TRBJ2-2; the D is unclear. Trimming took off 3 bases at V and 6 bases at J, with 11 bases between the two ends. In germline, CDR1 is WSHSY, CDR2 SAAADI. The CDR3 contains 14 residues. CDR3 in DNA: TGCGCCAGCAGTGAACAAGTAGGAGCCGGGGAGCTGTTTTTT. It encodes CASSEQVGAGELFF.

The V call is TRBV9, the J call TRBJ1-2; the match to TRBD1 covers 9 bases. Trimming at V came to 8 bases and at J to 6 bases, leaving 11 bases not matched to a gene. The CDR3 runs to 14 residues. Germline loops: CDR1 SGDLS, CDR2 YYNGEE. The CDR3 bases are TGTGCCAGTTTTTCCGGGACAGGGCTCGATGGCTACACCTTC. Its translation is CASFSGTGLDGYTF. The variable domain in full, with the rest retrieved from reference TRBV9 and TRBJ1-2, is DSGVTQTPKHLITATGQRVTLRCSPRSGDLSVYWYQQSLDQGLQFLIQYYNGEERAKGNILERFSAQQFPDLHSELNLSSLELGDSALYFCASFSGTGLDGYTFGSGTRLTVV.

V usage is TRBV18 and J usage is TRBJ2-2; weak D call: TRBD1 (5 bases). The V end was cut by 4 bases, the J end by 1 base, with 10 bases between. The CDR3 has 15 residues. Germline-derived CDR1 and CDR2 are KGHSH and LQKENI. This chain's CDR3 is CASSLGHLNTGELFF. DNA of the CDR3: TGTGCCAGCTCACTAGGACACTTGAACACCGGGGAGCTGTTTTTT.

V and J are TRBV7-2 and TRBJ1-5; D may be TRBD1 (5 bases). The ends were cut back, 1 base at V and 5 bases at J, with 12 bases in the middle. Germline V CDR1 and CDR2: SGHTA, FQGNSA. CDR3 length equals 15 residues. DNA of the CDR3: TGTGCCAGCAGCTTAGAGGTGGCAGGGTATCAGCCCCAGCATTTT. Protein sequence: CASSLEVAGYQPQHF.

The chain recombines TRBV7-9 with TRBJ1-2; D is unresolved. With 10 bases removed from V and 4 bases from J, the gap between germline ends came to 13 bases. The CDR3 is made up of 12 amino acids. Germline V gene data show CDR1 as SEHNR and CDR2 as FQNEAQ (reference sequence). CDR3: CAISPDSYGYTF. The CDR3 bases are TGTGCCATTTCACCTGACTCCTATGGCTACACCTTC.

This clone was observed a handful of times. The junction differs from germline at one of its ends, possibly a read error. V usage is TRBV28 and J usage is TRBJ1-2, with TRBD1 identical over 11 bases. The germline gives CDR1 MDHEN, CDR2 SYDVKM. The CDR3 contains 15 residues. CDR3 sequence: CASRTGGLRDYGHTF. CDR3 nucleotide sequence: TGTGCCTCCCGGACAGGGGGCCTGCGGGACTATGGCCACACCTTC.

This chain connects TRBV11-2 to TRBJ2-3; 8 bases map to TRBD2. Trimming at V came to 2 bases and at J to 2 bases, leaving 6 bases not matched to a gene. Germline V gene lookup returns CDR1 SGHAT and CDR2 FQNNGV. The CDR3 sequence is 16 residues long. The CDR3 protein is CASSLTGGAFTDTQYF. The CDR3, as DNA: TGTGCCAGCAGCTTAACCGGGGGGGCATTCACAGATACGCAGTATTTT.

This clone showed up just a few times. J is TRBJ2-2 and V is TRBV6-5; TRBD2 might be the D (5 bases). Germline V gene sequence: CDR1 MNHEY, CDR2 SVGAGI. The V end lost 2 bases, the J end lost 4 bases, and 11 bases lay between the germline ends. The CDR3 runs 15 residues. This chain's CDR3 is CASSYGSAGTGELFF. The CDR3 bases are TGTGCCAGCAGTTACGGCTCGGCGGGCACCGGGGAGCTGTTTTTT.

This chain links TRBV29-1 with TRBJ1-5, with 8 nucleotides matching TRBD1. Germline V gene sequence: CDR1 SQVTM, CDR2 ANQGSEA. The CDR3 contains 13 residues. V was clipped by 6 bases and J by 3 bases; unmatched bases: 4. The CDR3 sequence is CSVSGGPNQPQHF. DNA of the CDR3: TGCAGCGTATCAGGGGGCCCCAATCAGCCCCAGCATTTT. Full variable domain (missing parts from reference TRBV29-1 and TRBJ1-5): SAVISQKPSRDICQRGTSLTIQCQVDSQVTMMFWYRQQPGQSLTLIATANQGSEATYESGFVIDKFPISRPNLTFSTLTVSNMSPEDSSIYLCSVSGGPNQPQHFGDGTRLSIL.

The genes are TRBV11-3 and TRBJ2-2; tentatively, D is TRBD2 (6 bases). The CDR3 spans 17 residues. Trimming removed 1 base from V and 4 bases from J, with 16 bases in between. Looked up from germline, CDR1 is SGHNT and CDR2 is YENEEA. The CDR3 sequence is CASSLGLRMGGTGELFF. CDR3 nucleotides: TGTGCCAGCAGCTTAGGACTTCGTATGGGGGGCACCGGGGAGCTGTTTTTT.

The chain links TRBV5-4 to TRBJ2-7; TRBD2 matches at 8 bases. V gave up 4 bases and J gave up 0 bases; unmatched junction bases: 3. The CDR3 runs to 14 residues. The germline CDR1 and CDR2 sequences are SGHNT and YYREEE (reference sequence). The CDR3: CASSSGTSSYEQYF. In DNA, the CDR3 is TGTGCCAGCAGCAGCGGGACTAGCTCCTACGAGCAGTACTTC.

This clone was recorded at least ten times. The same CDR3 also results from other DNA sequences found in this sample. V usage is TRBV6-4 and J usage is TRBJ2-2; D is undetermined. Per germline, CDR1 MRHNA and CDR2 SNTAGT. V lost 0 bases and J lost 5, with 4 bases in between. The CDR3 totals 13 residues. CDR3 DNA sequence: TGTGCCAGCAGTGACTCGTCGACCGGGGAGCTGTTTTTT. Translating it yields CASSDSSTGELFF.

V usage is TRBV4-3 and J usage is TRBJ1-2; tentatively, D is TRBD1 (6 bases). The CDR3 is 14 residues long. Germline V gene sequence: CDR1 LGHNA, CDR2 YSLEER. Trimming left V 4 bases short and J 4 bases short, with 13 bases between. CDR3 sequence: CASSPSKGGYGYTF. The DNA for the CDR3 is TGCGCCAGCAGCCCCTCCAAAGGGGGCTATGGCTACACCTTC.

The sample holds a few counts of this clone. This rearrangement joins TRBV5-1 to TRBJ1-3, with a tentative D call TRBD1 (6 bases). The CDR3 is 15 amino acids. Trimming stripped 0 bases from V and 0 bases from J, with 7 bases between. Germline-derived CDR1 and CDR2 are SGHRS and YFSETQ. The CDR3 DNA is TGCGCCAGCAGCTTGGAAGGGGGCTCTGGAAACACCATATATTTT. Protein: CASSLEGGSGNTIYF.

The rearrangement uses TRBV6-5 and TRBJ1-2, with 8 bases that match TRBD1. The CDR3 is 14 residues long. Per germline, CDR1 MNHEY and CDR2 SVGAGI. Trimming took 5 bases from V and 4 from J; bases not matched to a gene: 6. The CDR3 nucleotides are TGTGCCAGCAGTAGGGGACAGGCCTCCTATGGCTACACCTTC. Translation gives CASSRGQASYGYTF.

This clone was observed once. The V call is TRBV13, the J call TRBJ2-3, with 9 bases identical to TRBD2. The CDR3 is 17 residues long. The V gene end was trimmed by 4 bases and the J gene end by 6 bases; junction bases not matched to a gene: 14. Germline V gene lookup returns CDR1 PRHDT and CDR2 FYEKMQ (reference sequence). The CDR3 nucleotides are TGTGCCAGCAGCTCCGACGGGACTAGCCCATGGGGTGATACGCAGTATTTT. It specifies CASSSDGTSPWGDTQYF. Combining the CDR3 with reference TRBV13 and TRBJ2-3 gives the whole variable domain AAGVIQSPRHLIKEKRETATLKCYPIPRHDTVYWYQQGPGQDPQFLISFYEKMQSDKGSIPDRFSAQQFSDYHSELNMSSLELGDSALYFCASSSDGTSPWGDTQYFGPGTRLTVL.

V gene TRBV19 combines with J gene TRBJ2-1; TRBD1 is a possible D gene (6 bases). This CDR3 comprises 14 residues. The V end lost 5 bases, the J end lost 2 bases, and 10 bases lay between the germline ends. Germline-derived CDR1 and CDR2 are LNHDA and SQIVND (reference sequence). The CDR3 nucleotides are TGTGCCAGTAGTCCCCAGGGGACCTACAATGAGCAGTTCTTC. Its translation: CASSPQGTYNEQFF.

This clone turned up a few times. The CDR3 region is CATGWTYNEQFF. For the CDR3, the DNA is TGTGCCACCGGGTGGACTTACAATGAGCAGTTCTTC. This sequence joins TRBV19 and TRBJ2-1, with D perhaps TRBD2 (5 bases). Trimming stripped 10 bases from V and 4 bases from J, with 11 bases between. The CDR3 runs to 12 residues. Germline V gene lookup returns CDR1 LNHDA and CDR2 SQIVND (reference sequence).

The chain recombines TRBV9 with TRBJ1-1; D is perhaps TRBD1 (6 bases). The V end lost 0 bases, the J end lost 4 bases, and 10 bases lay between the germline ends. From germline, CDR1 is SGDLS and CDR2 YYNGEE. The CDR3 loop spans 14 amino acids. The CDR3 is CASSVGIQGTEAFF. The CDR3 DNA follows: TGTGCCAGCAGCGTAGGTATACAGGGCACTGAAGCTTTCTTT.

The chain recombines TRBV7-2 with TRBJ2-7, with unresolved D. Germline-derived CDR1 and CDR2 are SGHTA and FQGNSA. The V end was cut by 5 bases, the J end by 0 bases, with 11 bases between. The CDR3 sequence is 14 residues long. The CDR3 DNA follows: TGTGCCAGCAGCGGAGCCGGTGGCTCCTACGAGCAGTACTTC. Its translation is CASSGAGGSYEQYF. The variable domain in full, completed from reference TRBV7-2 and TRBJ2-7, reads GAGVSQSPSNKVTEKGKDVELRCDPISGHTALYWYRQSLGQGLEFLIYFQGNSAPDKSGLPSDRFSAERTGGSVSTLTIQRTQQEDSAVYLCASSGAGGSYEQYFGPGTRLTVT.

CDR3 residues: CASGPGLGTDTQYF. CDR3 nucleotide sequence: TGTGCCAGCGGGCCGGGACTAGGCACAGATACGCAGTATTTT. The V call is TRBV28, the J call TRBJ2-3; 8 bases are shared with TRBD2. Germline values: CDR1 MDHEN, CDR2 SYDVKM. The CDR3 totals 14 residues. Trimming took 8 bases from V and 1 from J; bases not matched to a gene: 5.

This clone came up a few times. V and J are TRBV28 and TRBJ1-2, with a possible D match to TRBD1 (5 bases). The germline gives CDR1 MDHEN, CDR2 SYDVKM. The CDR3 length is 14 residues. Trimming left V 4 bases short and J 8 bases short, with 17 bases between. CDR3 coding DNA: TGTGCCAGCAGTTCAGGTCAGGGTAGTACAGGCTACACCTTC. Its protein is CASSSGQGSTGYTF.

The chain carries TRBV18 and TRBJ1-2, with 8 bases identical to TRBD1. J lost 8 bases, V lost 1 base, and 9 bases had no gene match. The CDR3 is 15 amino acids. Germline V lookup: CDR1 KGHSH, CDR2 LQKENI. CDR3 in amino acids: CASSPRDAGGVGYTF. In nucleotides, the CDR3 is TGTGCCAGCTCACCACGGGACGCAGGGGGCGTCGGCTACACCTTC.

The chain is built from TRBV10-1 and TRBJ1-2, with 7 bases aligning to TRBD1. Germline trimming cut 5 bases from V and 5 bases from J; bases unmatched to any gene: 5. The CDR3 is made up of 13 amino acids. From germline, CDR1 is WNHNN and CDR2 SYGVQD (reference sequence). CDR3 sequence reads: CASSRTGTYGYTF. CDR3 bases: TGCGCCAGCAGTAGGACAGGAACTTATGGCTACACCTTC.

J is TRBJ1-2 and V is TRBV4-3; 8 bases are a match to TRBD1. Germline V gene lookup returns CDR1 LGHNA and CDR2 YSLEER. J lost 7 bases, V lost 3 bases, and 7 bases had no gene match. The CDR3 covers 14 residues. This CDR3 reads CASSQTQGAVGYTF. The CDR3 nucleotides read TGCGCCAGCAGCCAGACCCAGGGGGCGGTTGGCTACACCTTC.

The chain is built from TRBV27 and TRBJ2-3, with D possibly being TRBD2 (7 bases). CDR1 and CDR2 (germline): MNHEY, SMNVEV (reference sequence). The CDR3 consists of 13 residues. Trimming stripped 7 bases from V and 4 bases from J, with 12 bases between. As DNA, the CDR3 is TGTGCCAGCATTGGGGGGGGCCCAGATACGCAGTATTTT. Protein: CASIGGGPDTQYF.

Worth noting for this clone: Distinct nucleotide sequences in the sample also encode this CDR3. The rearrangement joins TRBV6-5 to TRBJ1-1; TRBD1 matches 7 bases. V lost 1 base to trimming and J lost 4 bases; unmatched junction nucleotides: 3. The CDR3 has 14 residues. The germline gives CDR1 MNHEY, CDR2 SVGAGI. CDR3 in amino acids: CASSYLSGGTEAFF. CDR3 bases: TGTGCCAGCAGTTACTTGTCAGGGGGCACTGAAGCTTTCTTT.

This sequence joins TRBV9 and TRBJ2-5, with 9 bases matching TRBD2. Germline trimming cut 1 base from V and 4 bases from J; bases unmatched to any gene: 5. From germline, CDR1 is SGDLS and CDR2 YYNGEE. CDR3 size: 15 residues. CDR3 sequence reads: CASSVSGGPRETQYF. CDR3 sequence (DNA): TGTGCCAGCAGCGTAAGCGGGGGGCCCCGAGAGACCCAGTACTTC. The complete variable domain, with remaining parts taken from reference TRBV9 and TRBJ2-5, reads DSGVTQTPKHLITATGQRVTLRCSPRSGDLSVYWYQQSLDQGLQFLIQYYNGEERAKGNILERFSAQQFPDLHSELNLSSLELGDSALYFCASSVSGGPRETQYFGPGTRLLVL.

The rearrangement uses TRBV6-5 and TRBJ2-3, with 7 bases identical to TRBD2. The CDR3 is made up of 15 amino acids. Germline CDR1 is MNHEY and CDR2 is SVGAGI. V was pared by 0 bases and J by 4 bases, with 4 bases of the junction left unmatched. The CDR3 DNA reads TGTGCCAGCAGTTACTCGAGCGGGGCCCCAGATACGCAGTATTTT. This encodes CASSYSSGAPDTQYF.